This TCR beta chain was documented in a study of identical twins (dated by TCRdb to between 2015 and 2016). Study-level background: The study deep-sequenced TCR alpha and beta repertoires from monozygotic twins, unrelated adults of various ages and cord blood to test whether fetal clonotypes persist. Replicate twin experiments were performed at different times using different library preparation protocols to rule out contamination. General study outcomes and caveats: Because the same donors could not be followed over many years, conclusions were based on cross-sectional statistical analysis. Invariant T cells such as MAIT and iNKT could partly confound zero-insertion analyses, although diverse VJ usage argued against such confounding for most clonotypes. The excess sharing between twins in beta out-of-frame sequences was weaker because fewer shared sequences reduced the signal-to-noise ratio. Fewer insertions were carried by abundant cord blood beta clonotypes, a similar but weaker trend appeared in young adult naive repertoires, and no such trend appeared in memory repertoires. Compared with coincidental sharing between unrelated individuals, out-of-frame TCR alpha sequences shared between twins had an excess of sequences with low generation probability. In monozygotic twins, recombination models systematically underestimated out-of-frame TCR alpha sharing, but the models matched the sharing seen between unrelated individuals.

Library prep was done by 5' RACE. Sequencing instrument: Illumina HiSeq 2000. A universal primer binding site was introduced by template switching, and a unique molecular identifier was present in the final cDNA, enabling accurate counting of TCR cDNA molecules. First-strand cDNA for TCR alpha and beta chains was synthesized from specific primers in the conserved constant-segment region. To control for contamination, every cDNA library carried two barcodes: a SMART-Mk sample barcode plus Illumina barcodes. TruSeq adapter sequences and Illumina sample barcodes were added in two successive PCR steps. The Illumina HiSeq platform was used with custom primers to sequence TCR alpha and beta cDNA libraries. For the original study's pipeline: Unique molecular identifiers were extracted from raw reads with MiGEC, and CDR3 positions were determined with MiXCR. For each individual, recombination models were inferred using an EM algorithm with the repgenHMM and IGoR tools. The analysis of shared clonotypes was done with the tcR package in R, with sharing normalized by the product of cloneset sizes. To study raw recombination without the effects of thymic and clonal selection, out-of-frame nonproductive sequences were analyzed. TCRdb trimmed the raw reads at Q25, called clones with MiXCR and kept productive beta chains. One record per CDR3 amino acid sequence lists the most common genes and DNA. The V and J calls were determined by TCRdb, not by the authors. This sample comprises about 190,000 distinct CDR3 sequences, about 16% of them detected only once. 40% of the sample rests with the top ten.

Only healthy Caucasian donors were included. Three pairs of female monozygotic twins, all aged about 18 to 30 years, were included in the twin cohort. CD4+ and CD8+ T cell populations were isolated with positive isolation kits from Invitrogen. Note on this clonotype: No antigen is known for it. Nothing much larger sits one base from this clone, and base qualities are not available.

The germline V and J ends show losses of 4 bases and 6 bases respectively, and no gene match explains 22 bases of the junction. Reading the germline V gene (reference sequence) gives CDR1 SGHAT and CDR2 FQDESV. From its cysteine to its phenylalanine, the CDR3 spans 19 amino acids. Solely the CDR3 DNA is kept, with 57 bases framed from the first base. The same data also went into a second study, on T cells expressing NK-cell markers. From that second study: TCR beta-chain repertoires were profiled in sorted CD3+CD56+NKG2C+, CD3+CD56+NKG2C- and CD3+CD56-NKG2C+ T-cell subsets from roughly eight donors. Among the eight sequenced donors, seven were HCMV-seropositive and one was HCMV-seronegative. To restrict sorting to alphabetaTCR-expressing T cells, an anti-gammadeltaTCR antibody was added in several experiments. In several donors, the dominant CD3+CD56+NKG2C+ clonotypes ranked among the top 10 CD8+ clonotypes, making up about 1.0-7.5% of CD8+ T cells. Those dominant clonotypes were again the most abundant among CD3+CD56-NKG2C+ cells in four donors, at roughly 28.3-65%. Whether the expanded NKG2C-expressing T cell clones were specific for HCMV antigens remained unclear. The study sequenced eight donors, all healthy volunteers chosen at random: three men and five women. A commercial ELISA kit detecting HCMV-specific IgG in serum was used to determine HCMV serostatus. MIGEC was used to demultiplex reads and group reads by UMI, and MiTCR was used to assemble and quantify clonotypes. Only TCR cDNA sequences supported by at least two reads were kept to exclude erroneous sequences. The tcR package was used for downstream repertoire analysis, and clonotypes were matched between fractions using CDR3 nucleotide sequence together with V segment. Antigen specificity was annotated against VDJdb with VDJmatch, allowing one amino acid substitution in CDR3.

The sequence joins TRBV11-1 to TRBJ2-7, with TRBD1 matching 9 junction bases. The receptor comes from a woman under 30 in good health. Specimen: CD8+ T cells sorted from blood. The bases are TGTGCCAGCAGCTGGGGACCGGGACAGGGTTCTATTAACTGGGGCGAGCAGTACTTC. Its protein is CASSWGPGQGSINWGEQYF.